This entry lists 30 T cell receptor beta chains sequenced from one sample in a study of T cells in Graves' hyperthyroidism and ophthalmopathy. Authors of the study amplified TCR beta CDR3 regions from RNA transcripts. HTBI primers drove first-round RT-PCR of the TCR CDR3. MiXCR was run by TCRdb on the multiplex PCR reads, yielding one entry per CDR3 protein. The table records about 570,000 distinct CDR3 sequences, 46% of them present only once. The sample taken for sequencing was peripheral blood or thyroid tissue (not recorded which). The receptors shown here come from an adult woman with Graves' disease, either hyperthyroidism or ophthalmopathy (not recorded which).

DNA of the CDR3: TGTGCCAGCAGTTTCGGGACAGGGTATTCCTACGAGCAGTACTTC. Its protein is CASSFGTGYSYEQYF. The chain joins TRBV7-2 to TRBJ2-7, with 9 bases lining up with TRBD1. The V gene's germline CDR1 is SGHTA and CDR2 FQGNSA. This CDR3 has 15 amino acids. V shed 6 bases, J shed 1 base, and the junction held 7 bases outside the gene matches.

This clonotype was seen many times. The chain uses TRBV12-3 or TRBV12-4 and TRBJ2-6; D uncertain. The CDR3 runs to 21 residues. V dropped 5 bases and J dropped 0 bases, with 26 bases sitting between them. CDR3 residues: CASSLRRRNVTQSSGANVLTF. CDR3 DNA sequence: TGTGCCAGCAGTCTTCGACGGCGGAACGTTACCCAAAGCTCTGGGGCCAACGTCCTGACTTTC.

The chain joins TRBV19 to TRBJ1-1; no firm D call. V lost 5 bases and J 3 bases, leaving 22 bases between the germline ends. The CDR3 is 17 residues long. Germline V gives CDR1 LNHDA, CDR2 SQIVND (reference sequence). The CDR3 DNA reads TGTGCCAGTAGTTCCCCTAGCGGGAGGGCCCAAGACACTGAAGCTTTCTTT. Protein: CASSSPSGRAQDTEAFF.

CDR3 in amino acids: CASSREHTEAFF. CDR3 bases: TGTGCCAGCAGCAGAGAACACACTGAAGCTTTCTTT. The V call is TRBV7-9, the J call TRBJ1-1; no reliable D call. This CDR3 has 12 residues. Trimming shortened V by 5 bases and J by 3 bases, and 7 bases separated the two germline ends. The germline CDR1 and CDR2 sequences are SEHNR and FQNEAQ (reference sequence).

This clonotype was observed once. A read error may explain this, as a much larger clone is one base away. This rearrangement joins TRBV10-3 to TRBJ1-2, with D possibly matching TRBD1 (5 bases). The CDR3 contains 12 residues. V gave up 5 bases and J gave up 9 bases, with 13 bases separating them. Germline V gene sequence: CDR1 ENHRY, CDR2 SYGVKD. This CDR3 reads CAISSRVFRYTF. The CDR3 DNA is TGTGCCATCAGTTCCAGGGTTTTTCGCTACACCTTC.

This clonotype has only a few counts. CDR3 in DNA: TGTGCCATCAGTGACGTCGGTGCGGGGGCTTTCCAAGAGACCCAGTACTTC. Its protein product is CAISDVGAGAFQETQYF. V and J are TRBV10-3 and TRBJ2-5, with D tentatively TRBD2 (7 bases). Germline V gene lookup returns CDR1 ENHRY and CDR2 SYGVKD. Trimming cost V 3 bases and J 1 base, with 18 bases left between them. The CDR3 is made up of 17 amino acids.

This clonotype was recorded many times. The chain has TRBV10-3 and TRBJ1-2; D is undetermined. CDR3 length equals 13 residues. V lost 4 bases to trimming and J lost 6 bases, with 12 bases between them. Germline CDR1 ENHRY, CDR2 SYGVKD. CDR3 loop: CAISGSGGDGYTF. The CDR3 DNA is TGTGCCATCAGTGGGTCAGGAGGCGATGGCTACACCTTC.

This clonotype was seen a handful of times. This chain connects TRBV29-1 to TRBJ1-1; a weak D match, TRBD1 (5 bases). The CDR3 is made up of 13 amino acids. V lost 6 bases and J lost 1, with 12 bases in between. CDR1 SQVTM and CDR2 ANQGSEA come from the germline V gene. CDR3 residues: CSVQDGWNTEAFF. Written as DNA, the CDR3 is TGCAGCGTACAGGACGGTTGGAACACTGAAGCTTTCTTT.

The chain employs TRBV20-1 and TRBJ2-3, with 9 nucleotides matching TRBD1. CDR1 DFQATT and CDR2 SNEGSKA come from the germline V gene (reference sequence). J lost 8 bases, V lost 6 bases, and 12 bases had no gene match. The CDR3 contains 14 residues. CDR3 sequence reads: CSATGGLLPSTQYF. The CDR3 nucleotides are TGCAGTGCCACAGGGGGCCTTCTCCCCTCTACGCAGTATTTT.

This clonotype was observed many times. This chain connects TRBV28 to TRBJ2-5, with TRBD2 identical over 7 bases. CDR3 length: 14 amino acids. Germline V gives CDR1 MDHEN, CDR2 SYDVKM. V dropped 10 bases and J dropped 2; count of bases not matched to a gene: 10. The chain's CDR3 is CATIGLEGQETQYF. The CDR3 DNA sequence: TGTGCCACCATCGGACTAGAGGGTCAAGAGACCCAGTACTTC.

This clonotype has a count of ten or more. CDR3 nucleotide sequence: TGTGCCAGCAGCCAAGTACGGGGGATTGGGACCCAGTACTTC. Translated: CASSQVRGIGTQYF. This rearrangement joins TRBV3-1 to TRBJ2-5; weak D call: TRBD2 (6 bases). The CDR3 length is 14 residues. V was clipped by 1 base and J by 7 bases, with 13 bases between them. CDR1 is LGHDT and CDR2 is YNNKEL in the germline V gene (reference sequence).

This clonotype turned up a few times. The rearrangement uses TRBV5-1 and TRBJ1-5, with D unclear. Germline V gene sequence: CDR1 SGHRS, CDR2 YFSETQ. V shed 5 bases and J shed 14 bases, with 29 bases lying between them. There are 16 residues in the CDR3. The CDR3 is CASRRTSSGRPPPEHF. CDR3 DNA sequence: TGCGCCAGCAGACGAACCAGTAGCGGGAGGCCCCCCCCCGAGCATTTT.

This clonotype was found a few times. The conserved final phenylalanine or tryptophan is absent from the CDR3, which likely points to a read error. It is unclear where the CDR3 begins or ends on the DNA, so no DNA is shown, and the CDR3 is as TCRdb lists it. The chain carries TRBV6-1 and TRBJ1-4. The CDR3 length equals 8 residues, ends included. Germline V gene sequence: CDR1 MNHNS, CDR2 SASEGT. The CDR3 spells CASRLSVY.

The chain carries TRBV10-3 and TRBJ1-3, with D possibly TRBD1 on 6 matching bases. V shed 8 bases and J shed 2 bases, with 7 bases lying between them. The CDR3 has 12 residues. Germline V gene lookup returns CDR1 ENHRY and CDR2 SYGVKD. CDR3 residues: CAIGGPGNTIYF. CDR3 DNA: TGTGCCATCGGGGGGCCTGGAAACACCATATATTTT.

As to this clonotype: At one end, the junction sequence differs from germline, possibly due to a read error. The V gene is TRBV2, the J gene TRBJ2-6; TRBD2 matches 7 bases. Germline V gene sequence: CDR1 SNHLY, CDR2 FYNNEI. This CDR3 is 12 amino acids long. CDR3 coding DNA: TGTGCCAGCAGTGCGGGGAGGGGCACTGAAGCTTTC. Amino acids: CASSAGRGTEAF.

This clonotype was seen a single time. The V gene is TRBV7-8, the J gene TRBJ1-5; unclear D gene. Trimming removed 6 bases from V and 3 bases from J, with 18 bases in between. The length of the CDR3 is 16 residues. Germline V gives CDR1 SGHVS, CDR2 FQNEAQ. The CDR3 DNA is TGTGCCAGCAGTCCGGCCCCGGCCGGCATCAATCAGCCCCAGCATTTT. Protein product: CASSPAPAGINQPQHF.

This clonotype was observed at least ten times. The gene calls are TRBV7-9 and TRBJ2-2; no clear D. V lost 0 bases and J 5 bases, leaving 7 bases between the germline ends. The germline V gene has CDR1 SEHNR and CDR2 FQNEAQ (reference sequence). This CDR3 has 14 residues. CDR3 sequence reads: CASSLARKTGELFF. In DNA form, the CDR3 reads TGTGCCAGCAGCTTAGCGCGGAAAACCGGGGAGCTGTTTTTT.

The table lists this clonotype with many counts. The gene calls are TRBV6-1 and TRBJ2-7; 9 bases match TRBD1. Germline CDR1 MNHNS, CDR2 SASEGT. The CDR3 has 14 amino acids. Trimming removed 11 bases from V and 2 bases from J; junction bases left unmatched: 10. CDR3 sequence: CALQTGGQAYEQYF. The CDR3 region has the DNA TGTGCCCTCCAAACAGGGGGCCAAGCCTACGAGCAGTACTTC.

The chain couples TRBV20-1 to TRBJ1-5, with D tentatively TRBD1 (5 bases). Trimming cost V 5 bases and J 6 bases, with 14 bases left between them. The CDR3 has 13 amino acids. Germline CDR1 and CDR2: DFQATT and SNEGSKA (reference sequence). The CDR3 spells CSARRGPAQPQHF. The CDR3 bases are TGCAGTGCTCGCCGGGGCCCGGCTCAGCCCCAGCATTTT.

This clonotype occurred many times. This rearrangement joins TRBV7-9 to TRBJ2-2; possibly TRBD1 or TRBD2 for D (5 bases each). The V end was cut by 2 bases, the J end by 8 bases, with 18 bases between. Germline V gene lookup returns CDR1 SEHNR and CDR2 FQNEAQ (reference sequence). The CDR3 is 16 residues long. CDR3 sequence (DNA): TGTGCCAGCAGCTTAACTCCGGGTCAGGGAGTGGGGGAGCTGTTTTTT. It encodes CASSLTPGQGVGELFF. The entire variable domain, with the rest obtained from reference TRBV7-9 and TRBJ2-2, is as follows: DTGVSQNPRHKITKRGQNVTFRCDPISEHNRLYWYRQTLGQGPEFLTYFQNEAQLEKSRLLSDRFSAERPKGSFSTLEIQRTEQGDSAMYLCASSLTPGQGVGELFFGEGSRLTVL.

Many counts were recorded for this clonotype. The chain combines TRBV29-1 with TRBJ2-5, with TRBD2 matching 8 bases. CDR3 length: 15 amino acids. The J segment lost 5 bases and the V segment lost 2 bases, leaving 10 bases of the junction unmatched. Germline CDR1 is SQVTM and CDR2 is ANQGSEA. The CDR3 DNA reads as TGCAGCGTTGAACCCGTAGCGGGAATGGGGGAGACCCAGTACTTC. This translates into CSVEPVAGMGETQYF.

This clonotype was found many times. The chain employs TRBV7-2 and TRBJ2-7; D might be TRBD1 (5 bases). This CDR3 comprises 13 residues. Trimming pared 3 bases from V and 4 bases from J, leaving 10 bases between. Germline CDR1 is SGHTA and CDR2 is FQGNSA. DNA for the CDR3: TGTGCCAGCAGCTTGGGGCGATTTTACGAGCAGTACTTC. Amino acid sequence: CASSLGRFYEQYF.

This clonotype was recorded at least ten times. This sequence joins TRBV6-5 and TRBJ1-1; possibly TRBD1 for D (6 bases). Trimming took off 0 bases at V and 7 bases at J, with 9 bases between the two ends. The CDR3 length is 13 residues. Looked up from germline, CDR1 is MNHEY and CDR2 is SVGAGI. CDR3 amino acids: CASSYSGGVEAFF. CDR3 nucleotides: TGTGCCAGCAGTTACTCTGGGGGCGTTGAAGCTTTCTTT.

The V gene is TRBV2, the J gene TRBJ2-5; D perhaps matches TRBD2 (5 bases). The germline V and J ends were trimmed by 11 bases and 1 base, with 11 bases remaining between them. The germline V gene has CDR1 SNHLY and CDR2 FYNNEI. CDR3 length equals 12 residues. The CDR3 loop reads CAGTAGQETQYF. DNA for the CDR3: TGTGCCGGCACGGCGGGCCAAGAGACCCAGTACTTC.

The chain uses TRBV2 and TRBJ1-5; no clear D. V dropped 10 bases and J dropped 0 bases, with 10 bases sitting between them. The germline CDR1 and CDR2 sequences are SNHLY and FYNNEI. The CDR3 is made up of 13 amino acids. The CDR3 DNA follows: TGTGCCACCACCGTTAATAGCAATCAGCCCCAGCATTTT. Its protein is CATTVNSNQPQHF.

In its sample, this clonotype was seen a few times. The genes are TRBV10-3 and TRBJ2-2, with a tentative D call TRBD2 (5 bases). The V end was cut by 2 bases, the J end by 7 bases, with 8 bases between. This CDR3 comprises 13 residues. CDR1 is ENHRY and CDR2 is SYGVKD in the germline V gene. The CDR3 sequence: CAISERDNGELFF. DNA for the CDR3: TGTGCCATCAGTGAGCGGGATAACGGGGAGCTGTTTTTT.

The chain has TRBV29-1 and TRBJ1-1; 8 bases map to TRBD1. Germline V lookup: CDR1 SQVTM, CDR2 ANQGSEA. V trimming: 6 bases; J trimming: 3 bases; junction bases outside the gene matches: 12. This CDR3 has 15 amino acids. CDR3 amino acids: CSVRPMTGVYTEAFF. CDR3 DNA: TGCAGCGTCCGACCCATGACAGGGGTGTACACTGAAGCTTTCTTT.

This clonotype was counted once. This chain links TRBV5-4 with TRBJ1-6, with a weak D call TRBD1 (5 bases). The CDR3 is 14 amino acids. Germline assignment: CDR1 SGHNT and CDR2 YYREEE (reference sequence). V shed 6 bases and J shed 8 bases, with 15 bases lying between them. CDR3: CASTLRGWHSPLHF. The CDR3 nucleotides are TGTGCCAGCACCCTGCGGGGGTGGCATTCACCCCTCCACTTT.

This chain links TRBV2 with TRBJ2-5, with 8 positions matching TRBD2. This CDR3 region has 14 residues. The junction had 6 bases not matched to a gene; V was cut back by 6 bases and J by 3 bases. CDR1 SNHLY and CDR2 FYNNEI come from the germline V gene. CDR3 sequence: CASRTSGSKETQYF. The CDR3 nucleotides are TGTGCCAGCAGAACTAGCGGCTCTAAAGAGACCCAGTACTTC. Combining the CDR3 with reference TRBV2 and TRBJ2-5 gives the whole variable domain EPEVTQTPSHQVTQMGQEVILRCVPISNHLYFYWYRQILGQKVEFLVSFYNNEISEKSEIFDDQFSVERPDGSNFTLKIRSTKLEDSAMYFCASRTSGSKETQYFGPGTRLLVL.

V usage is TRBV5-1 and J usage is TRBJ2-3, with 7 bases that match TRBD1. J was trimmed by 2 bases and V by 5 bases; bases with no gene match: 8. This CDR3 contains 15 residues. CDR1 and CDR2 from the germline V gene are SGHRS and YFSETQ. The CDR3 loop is CASRITGDTTDTQYF. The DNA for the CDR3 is TGCGCCAGCAGAATCACAGGGGACACCACAGATACGCAGTATTTT.